This T cell receptor beta chain was sequenced during a study of blood T cell repertoires in COVID-19. Study context: Whether acute or convalescent, the COVID-19 samples came from the United States, Italy and Spain.

Germline values: CDR1 SGDLS, CDR2 YYNGEE. This CDR3 has 15 residues. V was trimmed by 0 bases and J by 4 bases, leaving 13 bases between them. This table comes from immunoSEQ multiplex PCR, and its TCRdb copy is limited to in-frame clones, with some not included. The sample yields about 240,000 clones, 86% seen once. The sequence was obtained from a man older than 75 with acute or convalescent COVID-19. The sample consisted of peripheral blood. The V and J genes are TRBV9 and TRBJ1-1; D possibly corresponds to TRBD1 (6 bases). The CDR3 region has the DNA TGTGCCAGCAGCGTAGCTGGGCAGGGGTCCACTGAAGCTTTCTTT. It encodes CASSVAGQGSTEAFF.